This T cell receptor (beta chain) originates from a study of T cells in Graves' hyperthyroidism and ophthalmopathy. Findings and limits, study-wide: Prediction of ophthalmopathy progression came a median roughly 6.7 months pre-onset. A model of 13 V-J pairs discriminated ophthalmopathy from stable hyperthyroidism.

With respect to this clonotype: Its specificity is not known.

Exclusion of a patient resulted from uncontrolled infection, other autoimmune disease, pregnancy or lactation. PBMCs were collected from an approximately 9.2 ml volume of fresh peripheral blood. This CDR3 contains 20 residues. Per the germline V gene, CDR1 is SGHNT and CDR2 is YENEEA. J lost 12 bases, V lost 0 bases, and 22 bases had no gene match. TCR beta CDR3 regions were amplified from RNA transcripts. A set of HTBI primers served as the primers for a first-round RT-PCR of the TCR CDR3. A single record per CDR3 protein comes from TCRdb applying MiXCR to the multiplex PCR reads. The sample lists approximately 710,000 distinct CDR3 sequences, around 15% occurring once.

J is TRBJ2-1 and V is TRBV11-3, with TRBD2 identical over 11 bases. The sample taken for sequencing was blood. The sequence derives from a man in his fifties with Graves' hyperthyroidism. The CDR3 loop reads CASSLDGGLSATSGTRGQFF. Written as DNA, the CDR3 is TGTGCCAGCAGCTTAGATGGGGGTTTATCCGCGACTAGCGGGACGAGGGGGCAGTTCTTC.